One sample yielded the 32 T cell receptor beta chains listed below, sequenced in a study of T cell responses to AZD1222 COVID-19 vaccine. Assay: immunoSEQ multiplex PCR; the TCRdb copy retains only in-frame clones and omits some. The table records some 150,000 clones, about 86% of them present only once. Material: peripheral blood, obtained 28 days after the second AZD1222 dose. The receptors were sampled from an adult who received the AZD1222 COVID-19 vaccine.

This sequence joins TRBV3-1 (or the pseudogene TRBV3-2) and TRBJ2-7; no reliable D call. Germline lookup yields CDR1 LGHDT and CDR2 YNNKEL (reference sequence). CDR3 size: 14 residues. With 1 base removed from V and 6 bases from J, the gap between germline ends came to 13 bases. CDR3 in DNA: TGTGCCAGCAGCCAAGTTGAAGGGTCTCCCGAGCAGTACTTC. The encoded protein is CASSQVEGSPEQYF.

This sequence joins TRBV5-4 and TRBJ2-1; TRBD2 matches at 8 bases. The germline V gene encodes CDR1 SGHNT and CDR2 YYREEE (reference sequence). There are 15 residues in the CDR3. J gave up 4 bases and V 2 bases, and 5 bases lay outside the gene matches. The CDR3 sequence: CASSFPGGTYNEQFF. The CDR3 nucleotides are TGTGCCAGCAGCTTTCCGGGGGGGACATACAATGAGCAGTTCTTC.

V usage is TRBV5-4 and J usage is TRBJ2-2, with D perhaps TRBD2 (6 bases). V was clipped by 3 bases and J by 7 bases, with 16 bases between them. Germline assignment: CDR1 SGHNT and CDR2 YYREEE (reference sequence). CDR3 length: 15 residues. Here the CDR3 DNA reads TGTGCCAGCAGCTCCTTAGCGGTGAGGGACGGGGAGCTGTTTTTT. This encodes CASSSLAVRDGELFF. The full variable domain, its missing parts supplied by reference TRBV5-4 and TRBJ2-2, is ETGVTQSPTHLIKTRGQQVTLRCSSQSGHNTVSWYQQALGQGPQFIFQYYREEENGRGNFPPRFSGLQFPNYSSELNVNALELDDSALYLCASSSLAVRDGELFFGEGSRLTVL.

The rearrangement links TRBV29-1 to TRBJ1-5, with D unclear. Germline values: CDR1 SQVTM, CDR2 ANQGSEA. The CDR3 is 13 residues long. Trimming pared 4 bases from V and 4 bases from J, leaving 11 bases between. Written as DNA, the CDR3 is TGCAGCGTTGGGGATCAGACTAATCAGCCCCAGCATTTT. This sequence encodes CSVGDQTNQPQHF.

The chain carries TRBV4-1 and TRBJ1-6; D is perhaps TRBD1 (5 bases). The CDR3 has 16 amino acids. The V and J ends lost 2 bases and 10 bases respectively, with 18 bases between them. Germline V gene sequence: CDR1 MGHRA, CDR2 YSYEKL. CDR3 protein: CASSQNTGGVGSPLHF. DNA for the CDR3: TGCGCCAGCAGCCAAAACACAGGAGGGGTTGGATCACCCCTCCACTTT.

The chain uses TRBV19 and TRBJ2-2; 7 positions match TRBD1. Germline V gene data show CDR1 as LNHDA and CDR2 as SQIVND (reference sequence). This CDR3 comprises 15 residues. V shed 7 bases and J 4 bases; nucleotides not matched to a gene: 9. The CDR3 bases are TGTGCCAGTACCGACAGGGTCCCCCCCACCGGGGAGCTGTTTTTT. It codes for CASTDRVPPTGELFF.

The chain uses TRBV28 and TRBJ2-2; possible D gene TRBD1, 5 bases. The CDR3 runs to 11 residues. The germline V gene has CDR1 MDHEN and CDR2 SYDVKM. The germline V and J ends were trimmed by 6 bases and 8 bases, with 7 bases remaining between them. In nucleotides, the CDR3 is TGTGCCAGCAGCAACAGGGGGGAGCTGTTTTTT. Translated, it gives CASSNRGELFF.

This chain joins TRBV3-1 (or the pseudogene TRBV3-2) and TRBJ2-7, with D possibly TRBD1 on 5 matching bases. Trimming left V 6 bases short and J 6 bases short, with 12 bases between. The CDR3 has 12 amino acids. Germline CDR1 reads LGHDT; CDR2 reads YNNKEL (reference sequence). Here the CDR3 reads CASRGYDSEQYF. As DNA, the CDR3 is TGTGCCAGCAGGGGTTACGACAGCGAGCAGTACTTC.

The chain couples TRBV30 to TRBJ1-1; no definite D call. Germline CDR1 and CDR2: GTSNPN and SVGIG (reference sequence). This CDR3 contains 13 residues. The ends were cut back, 0 bases at V and 1 base at J, with 6 bases in the middle. The CDR3 is CAWSVGKNTEAFF. CDR3 DNA sequence: TGTGCCTGGAGTGTAGGGAAGAACACTGAAGCTTTCTTT. Full variable domain (remainder filled in from reference TRBV30 and TRBJ1-1): SQTIHQWPATLVQPVGSPLSLECTVEGTSNPNLYWYRQAAGRGLQLLFYSVGIGQISSEVPQNLSASRPQDRQFILSSKKLLLSDSGFYLCAWSVGKNTEAFFGQGTRLTVV.

The rearrangement links TRBV9 to TRBJ2-2, with unresolved D. Germline loops: CDR1 SGDLS, CDR2 YYNGEE. This CDR3 has 15 amino acids. V was cut by 3 bases and J by 0 bases, with 9 bases left in between. CDR3 in DNA: TGTGCCAGCAGCGGCGGTCCCTCGAACACCGGGGAGCTGTTTTTT. It is translated as CASSGGPSNTGELFF.

In its sample, this clone was seen once. The V call is TRBV7-2, the J call TRBJ1-3, with a possible D match to TRBD1 (5 bases). CDR3 length equals 15 residues. Germline loops: CDR1 SGHTA, CDR2 FQGNSA. Trimming cost V 5 bases and J 4 bases, with 15 bases left between them. CDR3 nucleotide sequence: TGTGCCAGCAGCACCCTCAGGGCTTCGGGAAACACCATATATTTT. This gives the protein CASSTLRASGNTIYF. Together with reference TRBV7-2 and TRBJ1-3, the CDR3 gives the full variable domain: GAGVSQSPSNKVTEKGKDVELRCDPISGHTALYWYRQSLGQGLEFLIYFQGNSAPDKSGLPSDRFSAERTGGSVSTLTIQRTQQEDSAVYLCASSTLRASGNTIYFGEGSWLTVV.

J is TRBJ1-1 and V is TRBV4-2, with D perhaps matching TRBD1 (5 bases). The CDR3 sequence is 13 residues long. Germline V lookup: CDR1 LGHNA, CDR2 YNFKEQ. V lost 1 base, J lost 12 bases, and 15 bases lay in between. The CDR3 DNA sequence: TGTGCCAGCAGCCAAGTTGGGGGTCGGGTAACTTTCTTT. This gives the protein CASSQVGGRVTFF.

The CDR3 loop reads CASTRTSGTGELFF. The CDR3 bases are TGTGCCAGCACTAGGACTAGCGGGACCGGGGAGCTGTTTTTT. The gene calls are TRBV2 and TRBJ2-2; 11 positions match TRBD2. Unmatched junction bases numbered 3, after V lost 7 bases and J lost 5 bases. The CDR3 runs to 14 residues. Germline V lookup: CDR1 SNHLY, CDR2 FYNNEI.

Only a few counts were recorded for this clone. The CDR3 reads CASSRQGIGANYGYTF. The CDR3 DNA sequence: TGCGCCAGCAGCCGGCAGGGAATCGGGGCTAACTATGGCTACACCTTC. V usage is TRBV4-1 and J usage is TRBJ1-2; weak D call: TRBD1 (5 bases). The V end was cut by 4 bases, the J end by 0 bases, with 15 bases between. The CDR3 is made up of 16 amino acids. Germline CDR1 and CDR2: MGHRA and YSYEKL.

The chain couples TRBV29-1 to TRBJ2-4; D might be TRBD2 (7 bases). The V and J ends lost 5 bases and 12 bases respectively, with 20 bases between them. Germline CDR1 is SQVTM and CDR2 is ANQGSEA. There are 13 residues in the CDR3. This CDR3 reads CSVNPDSGEGQYF. CDR3 sequence (DNA): TGCAGCGTTAACCCGGACAGCGGGGAGGGTCAGTACTTC.

This clone was seen once. The V and J genes are TRBV7-9 and TRBJ1-1; D gene unclear. The CDR3 is made up of 12 amino acids. CDR1 and CDR2 from the germline V gene are SEHNR and FQNEAQ (reference sequence). The ends were cut back, 5 bases at V and 5 bases at J, with 9 bases in the middle. CDR3: CASSVDGTEAFF. Here the CDR3 DNA reads TGTGCCAGCAGCGTGGACGGGACTGAAGCTTTCTTT.

The V and J genes are TRBV3-1 (or the pseudogene TRBV3-2) and TRBJ1-5; no reliable D call. The CDR3 is 13 amino acids. Germline values: CDR1 LGHDT, CDR2 YNNKEL (reference sequence). Trimming took 3 bases from V and 3 from J, leaving 6 bases between them. CDR3 loop: CASSQTSNQPQHF. The CDR3 DNA reads TGTGCCAGCAGCCAGACATCCAATCAGCCCCAGCATTTT.

The chain couples TRBV29-1 to TRBJ2-1; 12 bases fit TRBD2. J lost 5 bases, V lost 4 bases, and 6 bases had no gene match. Looked up from germline, CDR1 is SQVTM and CDR2 is ANQGSEA. The CDR3 consists of 15 residues. Written as DNA, the CDR3 is TGCAGCGTTGGTCGGACTAGCGGGATCGACAATGAGCAGTTCTTC. It yields the protein CSVGRTSGIDNEQFF.

The gene calls are TRBV30 and TRBJ1-5; D is possibly TRBD1 (6 bases). CDR1 and CDR2 (germline): GTSNPN, SVGIG (reference sequence). This CDR3 contains 13 residues. V was trimmed by 3 bases and J by 8 bases, leaving 14 bases between them. The CDR3 nucleotides are TGTGCCTGGAGGGGGCAGGGGCCCGAGCCCCAGCATTTT. It yields the protein CAWRGQGPEPQHF. Based on the CDR3 plus reference TRBV30 and TRBJ1-5, the full variable domain is SQTIHQWPATLVQPVGSPLSLECTVEGTSNPNLYWYRQAAGRGLQLLFYSVGIGQISSEVPQNLSASRPQDRQFILSSKKLLLSDSGFYLCAWRGQGPEPQHFGDGTRLSIL.

The CDR3 sequence: CASSPEGSTDTQYF. In nucleotides, the CDR3 is TGTGCCAGCAGCCCAGAGGGCAGCACAGATACGCAGTATTTT. This chain links TRBV5-4 with TRBJ2-3, with D possibly matching TRBD2 (5 bases). Per the germline V gene, CDR1 is SGHNT and CDR2 is YYREEE (reference sequence). V was shortened by 4 bases and J by 0 bases, with 9 bases between the two germline ends. CDR3 length: 14 residues.

This chain joins TRBV5-1 and TRBJ2-3; TRBD2 matches 7 bases. J was trimmed by 6 bases and V by 6 bases; bases with no gene match: 7. The CDR3 covers 13 residues. Germline V gene sequence: CDR1 SGHRS, CDR2 YFSETQ. This CDR3 is CASMREIGDTQYF. For the CDR3, the DNA is TGCGCCAGCATGCGGGAGATTGGTGATACGCAGTATTTT.

J is TRBJ1-5 and V is TRBV25-1, with D unclear. Germline CDR1 MGHDK, CDR2 SYGVNS. The CDR3 covers 12 residues. Trimming took off 2 bases at V and 4 bases at J, with 3 bases between the two ends. CDR3 residues: CASSEGNQPQHF. The CDR3 DNA is TGTGCCAGCAGTGAAGGGAATCAGCCCCAGCATTTT.

The CDR3 spells CASSFTSGGYNEQFF. The CDR3, as DNA: TGTGCCAGCAGCTTTACTAGCGGGGGCTACAATGAGCAGTTCTTC. The genes are TRBV6-6 and TRBJ2-1; 11 bases agree with TRBD2. Germline CDR1 reads MNHNY; CDR2 reads SVGAGI (reference sequence). The V segment lost 6 bases and the J segment 3 bases; nucleotides outside the gene matches: 4. The CDR3 loop spans 15 amino acids.

The table lists this clone with a count of one. J is TRBJ2-1 and V is TRBV11-3, with a tentative D call TRBD1 (6 bases). V lost 4 bases and J 7 bases, leaving 11 bases between the germline ends. This CDR3 comprises 13 residues. Per the germline V gene, CDR1 is SGHNT and CDR2 is YENEEA. Here the CDR3 reads CASSSGAWNEQFF. As DNA, the CDR3 is TGTGCCAGCAGCTCAGGGGCATGGAATGAGCAGTTCTTC.

The rearrangement uses TRBV3-1 (or the pseudogene TRBV3-2) and TRBJ1-2; D is unclear. Germline lookup yields CDR1 LGHDT and CDR2 YNNKEL (reference sequence). This CDR3 comprises 11 residues. V lost 4 bases and J 8 bases, leaving 8 bases between the germline ends. CDR3: CASSRALGYTF. The CDR3 bases are TGTGCCAGCAGCCGGGCGTTAGGCTACACCTTC.

The V and J genes are TRBV28 and TRBJ1-1; no definite D call. Trimming shortened V by 3 bases and J by 5 bases, and 7 bases separated the two germline ends. This CDR3 is 12 amino acids long. CDR1 MDHEN and CDR2 SYDVKM come from the germline V gene. The CDR3 DNA sequence: TGTGCCAGCAGTTTTGAGTTTACTGAAGCTTTCTTT. Translation gives CASSFEFTEAFF.

The chain has TRBV29-1 and TRBJ2-7; the match to TRBD1 covers 10 bases. From germline, CDR1 is SQVTM and CDR2 ANQGSEA. The junction had 4 bases not matched to a gene; V was cut back by 7 bases and J by 1 base. The CDR3 has 13 residues. CDR3: CSERTGGSYEQYF. CDR3 coding DNA: TGCAGCGAGAGGACAGGGGGATCCTACGAGCAGTACTTC.

J is TRBJ1-3 and V is TRBV19, with a possible D match to TRBD1 (6 bases). The germline V gene encodes CDR1 LNHDA and CDR2 SQIVND (reference sequence). V was shortened by 6 bases and J by 0 bases, with 12 bases between the two germline ends. CDR3 length: 15 residues. The CDR3 here is CASRDRHHSGNTIYF. CDR3 nucleotide sequence: TGTGCCAGTAGAGACAGGCATCACTCTGGAAACACCATATATTTT. The full variable domain, its missing parts supplied by reference TRBV19 and TRBJ1-3, is DGGITQSPKYLFRKEGQNVTLSCEQNLNHDAMYWYRQDPGQGLRLIYYSQIVNDFQKGDIAEGYSVSREKKESFPLTVTSAQKNPTAFYLCASRDRHHSGNTIYFGEGSWLTVV.

The table lists this clone with a count of one. This chain connects TRBV5-1 to TRBJ2-3, with 9 positions matching TRBD1. CDR1 and CDR2 from the germline V gene are SGHRS and YFSETQ. This CDR3 spans 18 amino acids. J was trimmed by 0 bases and V by 1 base; bases with no gene match: 9. CDR3 DNA sequence: TGCGCCAGCAGCTTGCAATACAGGGGGCAACTCAGCACAGATACGCAGTATTTT. Translating gives CASSLQYRGQLSTDTQYF. The entire variable domain, with the rest obtained from reference TRBV5-1 and TRBJ2-3, is as follows: KAGVTQTPRYLIKTRGQQVTLSCSPISGHRSVSWYQQTPGQGLQFLFEYFSETQRNKGNFPGRFSGRQFSNSRSEMNVSTLELGDSALYLCASSLQYRGQLSTDTQYFGPGTRLTVL.

The J gene is TRBJ2-3, the V gene TRBV3-1 (or the pseudogene TRBV3-2), with TRBD1 as a possible D gene (5 bases). The CDR3 is 13 amino acids. The germline gives CDR1 LGHDT, CDR2 YNNKEL (reference sequence). V was cut by 2 bases and J by 5 bases, with 8 bases left in between. This CDR3 is CASSQNRGDTQYF. The CDR3 DNA reads as TGTGCCAGCAGCCAAAATAGGGGAGATACGCAGTATTTT.

In this sample, this clone turned up a few times. This sequence joins TRBV10-2 and TRBJ1-1; D is possibly TRBD1 (5 bases). Per the germline V gene, CDR1 is WSHSY and CDR2 is SAAADI. Trimming left V 4 bases short and J 0 bases short, with 9 bases between. The CDR3 is 14 amino acids. CDR3 sequence: CASSVLQVNTEAFF. In DNA, the CDR3 is TGCGCCAGCAGTGTATTACAGGTGAACACTGAAGCTTTCTTT.

The J gene is TRBJ2-7, the V gene TRBV7-2; D may correspond to TRBD1 or TRBD2 (6 bases each). CDR1 is SGHTA and CDR2 is FQGNSA in the germline V gene. The CDR3 contains 15 residues. Between the trimmed V and J ends, which lost 0 bases and 4 bases, there was a span of 13 bases. The CDR3 region has the DNA TGTGCCAGCAGCTTAGCGTTTGGGGGGACATACGAGCAGTACTTC. As protein: CASSLAFGGTYEQYF.